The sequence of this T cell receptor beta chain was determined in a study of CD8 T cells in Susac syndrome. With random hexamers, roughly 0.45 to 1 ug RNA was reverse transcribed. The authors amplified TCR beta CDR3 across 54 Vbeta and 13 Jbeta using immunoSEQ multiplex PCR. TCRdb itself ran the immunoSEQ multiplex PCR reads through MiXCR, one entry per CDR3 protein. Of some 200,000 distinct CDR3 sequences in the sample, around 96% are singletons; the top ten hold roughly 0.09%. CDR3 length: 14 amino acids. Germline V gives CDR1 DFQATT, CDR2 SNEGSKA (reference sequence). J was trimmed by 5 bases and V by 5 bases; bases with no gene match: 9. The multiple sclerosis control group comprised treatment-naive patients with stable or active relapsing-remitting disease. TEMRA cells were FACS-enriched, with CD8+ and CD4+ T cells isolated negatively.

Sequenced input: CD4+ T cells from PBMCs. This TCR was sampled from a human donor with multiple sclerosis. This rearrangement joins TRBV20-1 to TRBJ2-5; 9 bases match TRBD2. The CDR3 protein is CSAPPGLAMETQYF. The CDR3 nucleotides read TGCAGTGCTCCACCTGGACTAGCGATGGAGACCCAGTACTTC.